The clone carrying this T cell receptor (beta chain) was counted ten times or more. What it binds is not known. The data belong to a study of T cells after yellow fever vaccination. Germline CDR1 and CDR2: MNHEY and SMNVEV (reference sequence). CDR3 length: 13 amino acids. V lost 3 bases, J lost 4 bases, and 7 bases lay in between. Study-level points and caveats: Repertoires obtained by FACS sorting could include abundant clonotypes that entered as contaminants from the bulk population.

UMIs were added to TCR cDNA along with a universal primer site when it was made by 5'RACE template switching. TCRdb itself ran the 5' RACE reads through MiXCR, one entry per CDR3 protein. The table lists around 300,000 distinct CDR3 sequences, 4% to 5.5% of them singletons, with just under 20% in the top ten. Here the sequenced sample was PBMCs, taken 15 days after the yellow fever booster vaccination. The TCR originated in a man between 18 and 35 years old who received the YFV17D yellow fever vaccine. The chain couples TRBV27 to TRBJ1-3; D ambiguous. For the CDR3, the DNA is TGTGCCAGCAGTTTTGGCGTCGGAAACACCATATATTTT. This codes for CASSFGVGNTIYF.